This TCR beta chain was identified in a study of blood T cell repertoires in COVID-19. Study-wide context: Sites across the United States, Italy and Spain contributed samples from acute and convalescent COVID-19. Sources were T cells, B-cell-depleted T cells, or PBMCs; the material itself was cDNA or gDNA.

Per the authors' pipeline: How many nucleated cells were present was estimated from reference gene primer amplification. Here immunoSEQ multiplex PCR was the method, and the copy in TCRdb shows in-frame clones only, minus some. That table gives V, J and clone size, and the DNA gave D and trimming. This sample carries approximately 360,000 clones, roughly 90% of them seen once, and the ten largest clones take 6.5%. The sequenced sample consisted of peripheral blood. The origin of this receptor is a man between 18 and 35 years old with active or convalescent COVID-19.

The CDR3 coding sequence is TGTGCCAGCAGTGAACCCGGGACACCCCCTAACACCATATATTTT. Protein product: CASSEPGTPPNTIYF. This chain joins TRBV6-1 and TRBJ1-3; perhaps TRBD1 as D (6 bases). This CDR3 is 15 amino acids long. Germline loops: CDR1 MNHNS, CDR2 SASEGT. The V end was cut by 2 bases, the J end by 7 bases, with 15 bases between.